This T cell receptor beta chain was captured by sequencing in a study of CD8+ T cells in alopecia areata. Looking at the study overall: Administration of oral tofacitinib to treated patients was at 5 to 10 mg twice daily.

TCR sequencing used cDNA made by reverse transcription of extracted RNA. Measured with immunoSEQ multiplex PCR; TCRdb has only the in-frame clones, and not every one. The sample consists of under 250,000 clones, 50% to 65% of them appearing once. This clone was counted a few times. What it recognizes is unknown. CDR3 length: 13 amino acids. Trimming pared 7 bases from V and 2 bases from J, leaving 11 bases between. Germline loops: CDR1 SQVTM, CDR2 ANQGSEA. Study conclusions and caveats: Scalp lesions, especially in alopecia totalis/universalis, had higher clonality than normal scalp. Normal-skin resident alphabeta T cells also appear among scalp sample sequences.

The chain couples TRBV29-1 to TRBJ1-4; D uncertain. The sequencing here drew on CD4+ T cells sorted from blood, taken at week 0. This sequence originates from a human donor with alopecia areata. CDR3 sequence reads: CSARGRTNEKLFF. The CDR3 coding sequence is TGCAGCGCCCGGGGTAGGACTAATGAAAAACTGTTTTTT.